These 9 T cell receptor beta chains were sequenced from one sample in a study of Ad26.COV2.S vaccination and SARS-CoV-2 variants. Using immunoSEQ multiplex PCR, the repertoire was profiled, and TCRdb retains in-frame clones only, with some absent. The sample shows about 680,000 clones, around 90% of them seen only once. As to treatment: 15 to 20 received Ad26.COV2.S at low or high dose, single or two shots; roughly five received placebo; per-sample allocation not given. Samples were taken on day 63 after the first vaccine or placebo injection. Material: peripheral blood, obtained in a trial of Ad26.COV2.S vaccine versus placebo. Receptor source: a person aged 18 to 59 who received the Ad26.COV2.S COVID-19 vaccine or a placebo.

The J gene is TRBJ1-2, the V gene TRBV6-4; a possible D gene is TRBD1 (6 bases). This CDR3 has 13 residues. CDR1 is MRHNA and CDR2 is SNTAGT in the germline V gene. With 0 bases removed from V and 8 bases from J, the gap between germline ends came to 10 bases. The CDR3 region has the DNA TGTGCCAGCAGTGACTCGGGGGCTGGCGGCTACACCTTC. Translated, it gives CASSDSGAGGYTF.

The CDR3 loop reads CASSLISAGSYEQYF. The CDR3 DNA is TGTGCCAGCAGCTTAATTAGCGCCGGTTCCTACGAGCAGTACTTC. The gene calls are TRBV11-2 and TRBJ2-7; weak D call: TRBD2 (5 bases). V lost 2 bases, J lost 1 base, and 12 bases lay in between. The CDR3 covers 15 residues. The germline gives CDR1 SGHAT, CDR2 FQNNGV.

V is TRBV11-2 and J is TRBJ2-2, with 10 bases fitting TRBD2. The CDR3 loop spans 17 amino acids. Unmatched junction bases numbered 7, after V lost 3 bases and J lost 3 bases. Germline CDR1 is SGHAT and CDR2 is FQNNGV. Here the CDR3 reads CASSLTTSGIDTGELFF. The DNA for the CDR3 is TGTGCCAGCAGCTTGACCACTAGCGGGATTGACACCGGGGAGCTGTTTTTT.

Here the CDR3 DNA reads TGTGCCAGCAGCTTAGCCCCGAGCTCTGGAAACACCATATATTTT. The encoded protein is CASSLAPSSGNTIYF. The chain combines TRBV7-9 with TRBJ1-3, with D unclear. The V and J ends lost 0 bases and 0 bases respectively, with 6 bases between them. This CDR3 region has 15 residues. Germline CDR1 and CDR2: SEHNR and FQNEAQ (reference sequence).

The V call is TRBV9, the J call TRBJ1-3; perhaps TRBD1 as D (6 bases). Per germline, CDR1 SGDLS and CDR2 YYNGEE. Trimming stripped 3 bases from V and 0 bases from J, with 19 bases between. CDR3 size: 18 residues. The CDR3 loop reads CASSATSDRLRSGNTIYF. The CDR3 DNA reads as TGTGCCAGCAGCGCAACCTCCGACAGGCTACGCTCTGGAAACACCATATATTTT.

The V and J genes are TRBV6-6 and TRBJ2-2, with D unresolved. The CDR3 has 13 residues. Trimming shortened V by 4 bases and J by 4 bases, and 7 bases separated the two germline ends. The germline V gene has CDR1 MNHNY and CDR2 SVGAGI (reference sequence). The CDR3 sequence is CASSSLGTGELFF. The CDR3 DNA is TGTGCCAGCAGTTCCCTGGGCACCGGGGAGCTGTTTTTT.

This chain's CDR3 is CASTRQHYGYTF. As DNA, the CDR3 is TGTGCCAGCACTAGACAGCACTATGGCTACACCTTC. V and J are TRBV6-5 and TRBJ1-2; D possibly corresponds to TRBD1 (5 bases). V dropped 7 bases and J dropped 3 bases, with 9 bases sitting between them. Germline assignment: CDR1 MNHEY and CDR2 SVGAGI. CDR3 length: 12 residues.

The V call is TRBV29-1, the J call TRBJ1-2, with D possibly being TRBD1 (5 bases). V lost 7 bases to trimming and J lost 4 bases, with 16 bases between them. The CDR3 is 13 amino acids. Germline V gives CDR1 SQVTM, CDR2 ANQGSEA. The CDR3 protein is CSAGGNNGYGYTF. DNA for the CDR3: TGCAGCGCTGGGGGTAACAACGGCTATGGCTACACCTTC.

CDR3 in amino acids: CASSVNTGSADTQYF. DNA of the CDR3: TGTGCCAGCAGCGTAAACACGGGGTCGGCAGATACGCAGTATTTT. The J gene is TRBJ2-3, the V gene TRBV9; tentative D call: TRBD2 (5 bases). The germline gives CDR1 SGDLS, CDR2 YYNGEE. The ends were cut back, 1 base at V and 4 bases at J, with 13 bases in the middle. The CDR3 is 15 residues long.